The sequence of this TCR beta chain was determined in a study of response to subunit inactivated influenza vaccine. This CDR3 comprises 14 residues. Per germline, CDR1 DFQATT and CDR2 SNEGSKA (reference sequence). V was shortened by 2 bases and J by 0 bases, with 7 bases between the two germline ends. This clonotype was detected only a few times. Its antigen is as yet unknown. TCRdb used MiXCR to reprocess the RT-PCR reads, holding one entry per CDR3 protein. This table has hundreds of thousands of distinct CDR3 sequences, 10% to 15% appearing once. Study conclusions and caveats: Each seasonal influenza vaccination recruits few new T cells, the authors suggested.

This clonotype was sampled from a man aged 45-65 years who received an inactivated influenza vaccine. The chain combines TRBV20-1 with TRBJ1-4; perhaps TRBD1 as D (6 bases). The specimen was PBMCs from blood, collected on the day of vaccination. DNA of the CDR3: TGCAGTGCTAGAAACAGGGCAACTAATGAAAAACTGTTTTTT. Translated, it gives CSARNRATNEKLFF.